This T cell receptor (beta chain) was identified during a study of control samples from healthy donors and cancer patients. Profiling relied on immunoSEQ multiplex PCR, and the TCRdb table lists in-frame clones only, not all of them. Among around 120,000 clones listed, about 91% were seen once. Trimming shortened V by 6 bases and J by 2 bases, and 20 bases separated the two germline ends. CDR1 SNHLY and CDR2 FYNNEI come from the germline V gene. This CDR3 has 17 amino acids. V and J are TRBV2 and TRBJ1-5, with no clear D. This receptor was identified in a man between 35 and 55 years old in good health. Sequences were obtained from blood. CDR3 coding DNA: TGTGCCAGCAGCGCAGCCGGGAATCCCCGGGGCAATCAGCCCCAGCATTTT. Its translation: CASSAAGNPRGNQPQHF.